The clone carrying this T cell receptor (beta chain) was counted ten times or more. No antigen is known for it. This CDR3 has 14 residues. CDR1 and CDR2 (germline): SGHVS, FQNEAQ. Trimming cost V 2 bases and J 6 bases; bases outside gene matches: 3. This sample was taken from a study of T cell repertoires in cytomegalovirus infection. Study-level background: Selection of CMV epitopes for the study included recently identified HLA-C-restricted and well-studied HLA-B-restricted ones. Carrying CMV and the relevant HLA type showed in public TCR beta signatures.

TCRdb independently ran MiXCR on the reads; one entry per CDR3 protein. This repertoire shows around 230,000 distinct CDR3 sequences, roughly 34% found once; its top ten account for around 60%. The sequencing used CD8+ T cells from cultured PBMCs, collected from culture after CMV antigen stimulation. The sequence came from a human donor in good health (CMV status not recorded). Some clones in this sample may be carry-over from other donors' samples. The chain has TRBV7-8 and TRBJ2-1; 8 bases line up with TRBD1. The CDR3 spells CASSLLDRGNEQFF. As DNA, the CDR3 is TGTGCCAGCAGCTTACTCGACAGGGGCAATGAGCAGTTCTTC.